These 23 T cell receptor beta chains came from one sample sequenced in a study of vaccination effects on CD4 cells after COVID-19. Sequencing used immunoSEQ multiplex PCR; TCRdb keeps in-frame clones, though not all of them. The sample includes approximately 16,000 clones, just under 70% seen only once; the top ten take about 10%. What these receptors recognize is not known. In the ViraFEST assay, antigen-specific CD4+ clonotypes were identified by expansion after peptide-pool stimulation. CD4+ T cells were isolated after 10 days of culture. Participants were vaccinated with two doses of either the BNT162b2 or mRNA-1273 vaccine. The specimen comprised CD4+ T cells from PBMCs cultured with SARS-CoV-2 spike peptides, sampled after COVID-19 vaccination. These receptors originate from a human donor who received a COVID-19 vaccine.

In DNA, the CDR3 is TGCGCCAGCAGCTTGGCCATCGGGGTATACGAGCAGTACTTC. It encodes CASSLAIGVYEQYF. The chain joins TRBV5-1 to TRBJ2-7; D is possibly TRBD2 (5 bases). Germline values: CDR1 SGHRS, CDR2 YFSETQ. Between the trimmed V and J ends, which lost 0 bases and 4 bases, there was a span of 11 bases. The length of the CDR3 is 14 residues.

This clone occurred many times. CDR3 amino acids: CASSFERQGEFF. The CDR3 coding sequence is TGTGCCAGCAGCTTCGAAAGACAGGGAGAGTTCTTC. The chain couples TRBV7-8 to TRBJ2-1, with TRBD1 matching over 7 bases. The V segment lost 3 bases and the J segment 14 bases; nucleotides outside the gene matches: 7. Looked up from germline, CDR1 is SGHVS and CDR2 is FQNEAQ. CDR3 length: 12 residues.

V usage is TRBV6-2 or TRBV6-3 and J usage is TRBJ1-4; D perhaps matches TRBD1 (6 bases). Germline V gene data show CDR1 as MNHEY and CDR2 as SVGEGT. The CDR3 covers 14 residues. V lost 5 bases and J lost 4, with 11 bases in between. In DNA, the CDR3 is TGTGCCAGCAGTATGGACAGAGTTAATGAAAAACTGTTTTTT. Translation gives CASSMDRVNEKLFF.

This clone has a handful of counts. The V call is TRBV16, the J call TRBJ1-5; 8 bases are a match to TRBD1. Germline CDR1 is KGHSY and CDR2 is FQNENV. V was clipped by 3 bases and J by 4 bases; unmatched bases: 2. The CDR3 has 14 residues. CDR3 in amino acids: CASSHRDRNQPQHF. CDR3 nucleotide sequence: TGTGCCAGCAGCCATCGGGACAGGAATCAGCCCCAGCATTTT.

J is TRBJ1-1 and V is TRBV11-1; TRBD1 aligns across 10 bases. V dropped 4 bases and J dropped 8; count of bases not matched to a gene: 10. Germline V gives CDR1 SGHAT, CDR2 FQDESV (reference sequence). The CDR3 consists of 15 residues. Here the CDR3 reads CASSSADRGTVEAFF. The CDR3 nucleotides read TGTGCCAGCAGCTCGGCGGACAGGGGGACCGTAGAAGCTTTCTTT.

The chain couples TRBV19 to TRBJ2-6, with a possible D match to TRBD1 (6 bases). Trimming removed 5 bases at V and 2 bases at J, with 13 bases between. Germline V gives CDR1 LNHDA, CDR2 SQIVND (reference sequence). This CDR3 is 16 amino acids long. CDR3 sequence: CASSGRRGTGANVLTF. The CDR3 nucleotides are TGTGCCAGTAGTGGACGCAGGGGTACTGGGGCCAACGTCCTGACTTTC. The full variable domain, in which reference TRBV19 and TRBJ2-6 provide the parts outside the CDR3, is DGGITQSPKYLFRKEGQNVTLSCEQNLNHDAMYWYRQDPGQGLRLIYYSQIVNDFQKGDIAEGYSVSREKKESFPLTVTSAQKNPTAFYLCASSGRRGTGANVLTFGAGSRLTVL.

This clone was counted a single time. This chain joins TRBV28 and TRBJ1-1; D ambiguous. Deletions cut 3 bases from V and 8 bases from J, with 7 bases between. In germline, CDR1 is MDHEN, CDR2 SYDVKM. This CDR3 comprises 11 residues. In nucleotides, the CDR3 is TGTGCCAGCAGTTTGGGCGCCGAAGCTTTCTTT. Translated: CASSLGAEAFF.

The rearrangement links TRBV28 to TRBJ2-7; 11 nucleotides agree with TRBD1. Trimming removed 6 bases from V and 6 bases from J; junction bases left unmatched: 7. The V gene's germline CDR1 is MDHEN and CDR2 SYDVKM. The CDR3 is 14 residues long. The CDR3 region is CASRRGQGVSEQYF. In DNA, the CDR3 is TGTGCCAGCAGGAGGGGACAGGGGGTTTCCGAGCAGTACTTC.

The V and J genes are TRBV11-3 and TRBJ2-1, with 8 bases that match TRBD2. This CDR3 region has 17 residues. The germline V gene has CDR1 SGHNT and CDR2 YENEEA. V gave up 3 bases and J gave up 1 base; unmatched junction bases: 8. CDR3 bases: TGTGCCAGCAGCTTGGGCACTAGCGGAGGGTCCTACAATGAGCAGTTCTTC. Amino acid sequence: CASSLGTSGGSYNEQFF.

In this sample, this clone turned up once. The chain couples TRBV5-4 to TRBJ2-3; TRBD2 aligns across 7 bases. Trimming took 1 base from V and 1 from J; bases not matched to a gene: 3. CDR1 and CDR2 (germline): SGHNT, YYREEE (reference sequence). This CDR3 spans 15 amino acids. DNA for the CDR3: TGTGCCAGCAGCTTGTCGAGCGGGGGCACAGATACGCAGTATTTT. Translating gives CASSLSSGGTDTQYF.

V and J are TRBV9 and TRBJ1-1; D ambiguous. Per germline, CDR1 SGDLS and CDR2 YYNGEE. Deletions cut 3 bases from V and 4 bases from J, with 10 bases between. The CDR3 sequence is 13 residues long. CDR3 coding DNA: TGTGCCAGCAGCGAGCACCGGGGCACTGAAGCTTTCTTT. Translated: CASSEHRGTEAFF.

This clone was observed a few times. V and J are TRBV6-5 and TRBJ1-6; D uncertain. Germline V CDR1 and CDR2: MNHEY, SVGAGI. The length of the CDR3 is 14 residues. The V end lost 2 bases, the J end lost 3 bases, and 5 bases lay between the germline ends. This CDR3 reads CASSYKLYNSPLHF. The CDR3 nucleotides read TGTGCCAGCAGTTACAAACTCTATAATTCACCCCTCCACTTT.

This clone is labeled medium-sized. CDR3 sequence: CASSSGQGGSPLHF. As DNA, the CDR3 is TGTGCCAGCAGTTCCGGACAGGGAGGGTCACCCCTCCACTTT. V gene TRBV6-6 combines with J gene TRBJ1-6, with 8 bases lining up with TRBD1. Per germline, CDR1 MNHNY and CDR2 SVGAGI (reference sequence). After removal of 4 bases from V and 10 bases from J, the junction contained 6 bases not matched to a gene. The CDR3 totals 14 residues.

The gene calls are TRBV2 and TRBJ2-2; D is possibly TRBD2 (7 bases). The CDR3 runs to 13 residues. Trimming cost V 8 bases and J 4 bases, with 11 bases left between them. The germline V gene has CDR1 SNHLY and CDR2 FYNNEI. The CDR3 bases are TGTGCCAGCGGGCGGGGGCCCACCGGGGAGCTGTTTTTT. Translated: CASGRGPTGELFF.

The rearrangement joins TRBV7-8 to TRBJ2-2; the match to TRBD1 covers 8 bases. With 5 bases clipped from V and 6 bases from J, the junction kept 11 bases outside the gene matches. CDR1 and CDR2 (germline): SGHVS, FQNEAQ. The CDR3 covers 16 residues. The DNA of the CDR3 is TGTGCCAGCAGCCAAAGCCGGCTCAGGGGGCCCGGGGAGCTGTTTTTT. It encodes CASSQSRLRGPGELFF.

This chain uses TRBV5-6 with TRBJ2-2, with a tentative D call TRBD2 (6 bases). Deletions cut 4 bases from V and 2 bases from J, with 15 bases between. The CDR3 spans 16 residues. The germline CDR1 and CDR2 sequences are SGHDT and YYEEEE. The DNA for the CDR3 is TGTGCCAGCAGCCTGAGGGCGGGAAAAAACACCGGGGAGCTGTTTTTT. Translated: CASSLRAGKNTGELFF.

The rearrangement links TRBV28 to TRBJ2-7; 7 bases line up with TRBD1. CDR1 is MDHEN, CDR2 SYDVKM, per germline. This CDR3 is 13 amino acids long. The ends lost 5 bases at V and 0 bases at J; junction bases unmatched: 1. The CDR3 sequence is CASSRDSSYEQYF. CDR3 nucleotides: TGTGCCAGCAGTCGGGACAGCTCCTACGAGCAGTACTTC. Together with reference TRBV28 and TRBJ2-7, the CDR3 gives the full variable domain: DVKVTQSSRYLVKRTGEKVFLECVQDMDHENMFWYRQDPGLGLRLIYFSYDVKMKEKGDIPEGYSVSREKKERFSLILESASTNQTSMYLCASSRDSSYEQYFGPGTRLTVT.

The chain links TRBV4-3 to TRBJ2-4; D gene uncertain. Germline assignment: CDR1 LGHNA and CDR2 YSLEER. V lost 1 base and J lost 0, with 7 bases in between. This CDR3 is built from 15 residues. CDR3 in amino acids: CASSQVFKAKNIQYF. In nucleotides, the CDR3 is TGCGCCAGCAGCCAAGTGTTCAAAGCCAAAAACATTCAGTACTTC.

V and J are TRBV6-4 and TRBJ1-4; tentatively, D is TRBD1 (6 bases). V was clipped by 3 bases and J by 7 bases, with 12 bases between them. The length of the CDR3 is 14 residues. CDR1 and CDR2 (germline): MRHNA, SNTAGT. Here the CDR3 DNA reads TGTGCCAGCAGTGAAGGCCAGGGGAGTGAAAAACTGTTTTTT. Amino acids: CASSEGQGSEKLFF.

This clone was observed once. The chain joins TRBV7-9 to TRBJ1-4, with D perhaps matching TRBD1 (6 bases). The CDR3 sequence is 13 residues long. V was clipped by 8 bases and J by 5 bases, with 12 bases between them. Germline V lookup: CDR1 SEHNR, CDR2 FQNEAQ (reference sequence). CDR3 sequence (DNA): TGTGCCAGCCGGGGGGGCAACAATGAAAAACTGTTTTTT. This gives the protein CASRGGNNEKLFF.

This chain connects TRBV19 to TRBJ1-2; D remains unclear. The CDR3 totals 13 residues. The germline V gene encodes CDR1 LNHDA and CDR2 SQIVND (reference sequence). Trimming removed 4 bases from V and 8 bases from J, with 14 bases in between. The CDR3 DNA follows: TGTGCCAGTAGTAGGGAACTCCATTCCGGCTACACCTTC. Protein sequence: CASSRELHSGYTF.

V and J are TRBV2 and TRBJ1-1, with D unresolved. V lost 3 bases to trimming and J lost 1 base, with 6 bases between them. CDR1 is SNHLY, CDR2 FYNNEI, per germline. The CDR3 is made up of 13 amino acids. The CDR3, as DNA: TGTGCCAGCAGTGAGACCGAGAACACTGAAGCTTTCTTT. Translated: CASSETENTEAFF.

The V and J genes are TRBV2 and TRBJ1-1, with a possible D match to TRBD1 (5 bases). V gave up 8 bases and J gave up 5 bases, with 15 bases separating them. Germline V CDR1 and CDR2: SNHLY, FYNNEI. The CDR3 has 13 residues. CDR3 nucleotides: TGTGCCAGCTTTGGGGCCCCGAGGACTGAAGCTTTCTTT. It is translated as CASFGAPRTEAFF.